Shown below are 20 T cell receptor beta chains from a single sample sequenced in a study of CD8 T cells in Susac syndrome. The RNA input was about 0.5 to 1 ug, and it was reverse transcribed with random hexamers. From the immunoSEQ multiplex PCR reads, TCRdb called clonotypes with MiXCR, one entry per CDR3 protein. The profile shows about 190,000 distinct CDR3 sequences, approximately 95% of them singletons. Input material: CD8+ T cells from PBMCs. These TCRs come from a human donor with Susac syndrome.

The V call is TRBV5-4, the J call TRBJ2-1, with 10 bases fitting TRBD2. V shed 2 bases, J shed 8 bases, and the junction held 7 bases outside the gene matches. In germline, CDR1 is SGHNT, CDR2 YYREEE (reference sequence). This CDR3 is 15 amino acids long. Written as DNA, the CDR3 is TGTGCCAGCAGCTTAGCAGCTAGCGGGGGAGATGAGCAGTTCTTC. Protein product: CASSLAASGGDEQFF.

In DNA, the CDR3 is TGTGCCACCAGCAGTACCTACGAGCAGTACTTC. Translation gives CATSSTYEQYF. The chain recombines TRBV15 with TRBJ2-7; D remains ambiguous. CDR1 LNHNV and CDR2 YYDKDF come from the germline V gene (reference sequence). The CDR3 is made up of 11 amino acids. V lost 3 bases, J lost 2 bases, and 2 bases lay in between. Variable domain in full (rest from reference TRBV15 and TRBJ2-7): DAMVIQNPRYQVTQFGKPVTLSCSQTLNHNVMYWYQQKSSQAPKLLFHYYDKDFNNEADTPDNFQSRRPNTSFCFLDIRSPGLGDTAMYLCATSSTYEQYFGPGTRLTVT.

The V call is TRBV3-1, the J call TRBJ1-2, with no clear D. Germline V lookup: CDR1 LGHDT, CDR2 YNNKEL (reference sequence). The CDR3 is 15 amino acids. The V gene lost 0 bases and the J gene lost 6 bases, with 14 bases spanning the gap. The CDR3 nucleotides read TGTGCCAGCAGCCAAGATTGGGCGACTATCGATGGCTACACCTTC. Its protein product is CASSQDWATIDGYTF. Full variable domain (missing parts from reference TRBV3-1 and TRBJ1-2): DTAVSQTPKYLVTQMGNDKSIKCEQNLGHDTMYWYKQDSKKFLKIMFSYNNKELIINETVPNRFSPKSPDKAHLNLHINSLELGDSAVYFCASSQDWATIDGYTFGSGTRLTVV.

This chain links TRBV9 with TRBJ2-7, with D perhaps matching TRBD1 (6 bases). The germline V and J ends were trimmed by 4 bases and 4 bases, with 18 bases remaining between them. The CDR3 contains 15 residues. The germline gives CDR1 SGDLS, CDR2 YYNGEE. DNA for the CDR3: TGTGCCAGCAGCACCCGAACAGGGCTCGTTTACGAGCAGTACTTC. This gives the protein CASSTRTGLVYEQYF.

The CDR3 bases are TGTGCTAGTGGTTTGCACAGGAGTGAGCAGTTCTTC. Residues: CASGLHRSEQFF. The V call is TRBV12-5, the J call TRBJ2-1; possibly TRBD1 for D (5 bases). Per the germline V gene, CDR1 is LGHNT and CDR2 is FRNRAP. The germline V and J ends were trimmed by 2 bases and 9 bases, with 8 bases remaining between them. The CDR3 spans 12 residues.

The rearrangement joins TRBV15 to TRBJ2-1; perhaps TRBD1 as D (6 bases). CDR3 length equals 17 residues. The germline V and J ends were trimmed by 2 bases and 6 bases, with 20 bases remaining between them. Germline V gives CDR1 LNHNV, CDR2 YYDKDF (reference sequence). The CDR3 region is CATSRKAVDRRRNEQFF. DNA for the CDR3: TGTGCCACCAGCAGAAAGGCGGTTGACAGGAGGCGCAATGAGCAGTTCTTC.

The rearrangement uses TRBV5-1 and TRBJ2-3, with TRBD1 matching 9 bases. The CDR3 contains 18 residues. Per germline, CDR1 SGHRS and CDR2 YFSETQ. V lost 0 bases to trimming and J lost 3 bases; unmatched junction nucleotides: 11. The CDR3 sequence is CASSLARYRGRETDTQYF. The CDR3 DNA is TGCGCCAGCAGCTTGGCCCGTTACAGGGGGCGTGAAACAGATACGCAGTATTTT. The whole variable domain, remainder taken from reference TRBV5-1 and TRBJ2-3, is KAGVTQTPRYLIKTRGQQVTLSCSPISGHRSVSWYQQTPGQGLQFLFEYFSETQRNKGNFPGRFSGRQFSNSRSEMNVSTLELGDSALYLCASSLARYRGRETDTQYFGPGTRLTVL.

The J gene is TRBJ2-1, the V gene TRBV19; 7 bases match TRBD2. CDR3 size: 15 residues. In germline, CDR1 is LNHDA, CDR2 SQIVND (reference sequence). V lost 9 bases to trimming and J lost 6 bases; unmatched junction nucleotides: 14. The CDR3 reads CASTPYSGPSNEQFF. The CDR3 nucleotides read TGTGCCAGCACCCCGTATAGCGGGCCTAGCAATGAGCAGTTCTTC. The whole variable domain, remainder taken from reference TRBV19 and TRBJ2-1, is DGGITQSPKYLFRKEGQNVTLSCEQNLNHDAMYWYRQDPGQGLRLIYYSQIVNDFQKGDIAEGYSVSREKKESFPLTVTSAQKNPTAFYLCASTPYSGPSNEQFFGPGTRLTVL.

This chain links TRBV7-8 with TRBJ1-6, with D possibly being TRBD1 (6 bases). The CDR3 totals 15 residues. V was trimmed by 3 bases and J by 3 bases, leaving 9 bases between them. The germline V gene encodes CDR1 SGHVS and CDR2 FQNEAQ. DNA of the CDR3: TGTGCCAGCAGCTTCCAGGACAGCTATAATTCACCCCTCCACTTT. This encodes CASSFQDSYNSPLHF.

The V and J genes are TRBV15 and TRBJ1-1, with D uncertain. This CDR3 contains 13 residues. Germline V gene sequence: CDR1 LNHNV, CDR2 YYDKDF (reference sequence). The V and J ends lost 1 base and 1 base respectively, with 4 bases between them. This CDR3 reads CATSRGQNTEAFF. The CDR3 nucleotides read TGTGCCACCAGCAGAGGACAGAACACTGAAGCTTTCTTT. The whole variable domain, filled in from reference TRBV15 and TRBJ1-1, reads DAMVIQNPRYQVTQFGKPVTLSCSQTLNHNVMYWYQQKSSQAPKLLFHYYDKDFNNEADTPDNFQSRRPNTSFCFLDIRSPGLGDTAMYLCATSRGQNTEAFFGQGTRLTVV.

This clonotype appeared a single time. This chain links TRBV7-9 with TRBJ1-1; D is perhaps TRBD1 (5 bases). The CDR3 loop spans 11 amino acids. V was clipped by 7 bases and J by 10 bases, with 13 bases between them. CDR1 is SEHNR and CDR2 is FQNEAQ in the germline V gene (reference sequence). CDR3 residues: CASNHDRVAFF. CDR3 nucleotide sequence: TGTGCCAGCAACCACGACAGAGTAGCTTTCTTT.

The chain combines TRBV12-3 or TRBV12-4 with TRBJ1-1; D is undetermined. The CDR3 has 12 amino acids. V was trimmed by 6 bases and J by 11 bases, leaving 16 bases between them. CDR3 residues: CASSPLGAAAFF. In DNA form, the CDR3 reads TGTGCCAGCAGCCCCTTAGGTGCCGCGGCTTTCTTT.

V gene TRBV11-2 combines with J gene TRBJ2-3; D may be TRBD2 (5 bases). The CDR3 spans 15 residues. Trimming left V 3 bases short and J 4 bases short, with 14 bases between. Per germline, CDR1 SGHAT and CDR2 FQNNGV. CDR3 sequence: CASSLDSTWADTQYF. The CDR3 DNA follows: TGTGCCAGCAGCTTGGACTCGACGTGGGCAGATACGCAGTATTTT. Supplemented by reference TRBV11-2 and TRBJ2-3, the full variable domain reads EAGVAQSPRYKIIEKRQSVAFWCNPISGHATLYWYQQILGQGPKLLIQFQNNGVVDDSQLPKDRFSAERLKGVDSTLKIQPAKLEDSAVYLCASSLDSTWADTQYFGPGTRLTVL.

The genes are TRBV19 and TRBJ2-3; D unresolved. The V end lost 1 base, the J end lost 0 bases, and 5 bases lay between the germline ends. The CDR3 has 14 residues. Germline CDR1 is LNHDA and CDR2 is SQIVND (reference sequence). The CDR3 nucleotides read TGTGCCAGTAGTATAGGCGGTAGCACAGATACGCAGTATTTT. Translating gives CASSIGGSTDTQYF. The whole variable domain, remainder taken from reference TRBV19 and TRBJ2-3, is DGGITQSPKYLFRKEGQNVTLSCEQNLNHDAMYWYRQDPGQGLRLIYYSQIVNDFQKGDIAEGYSVSREKKESFPLTVTSAQKNPTAFYLCASSIGGSTDTQYFGPGTRLTVL.

The V gene is TRBV30, the J gene TRBJ1-1, with 7 bases that match TRBD1. Trimming cost V 7 bases and J 1 base; bases outside gene matches: 3. Germline CDR1 and CDR2: GTSNPN and SVGIG (reference sequence). CDR3 length equals 12 residues. CDR3: CALDRQNTEAFF. Here the CDR3 DNA reads TGTGCCTTGGACAGGCAGAACACTGAAGCTTTCTTT.

The J gene is TRBJ2-5, the V gene TRBV3-1; D gene ambiguous. V gave up 4 bases and J gave up 5 bases, with 20 bases separating them. Looked up from germline, CDR1 is LGHDT and CDR2 is YNNKEL (reference sequence). CDR3 length: 16 amino acids. CDR3 loop: CASSPFLKYKKETQYF. In DNA form, the CDR3 reads TGTGCCAGCAGCCCCTTTTTGAAGTACAAGAAGGAGACCCAGTACTTC.

The chain links TRBV13 to TRBJ2-7, with 12 positions matching TRBD1. The CDR3 has 14 residues. Germline CDR1 is PRHDT and CDR2 is FYEKMQ (reference sequence). J was trimmed by 5 bases and V by 3 bases; bases with no gene match: 2. CDR3 amino acids: CASSFGTGGDEQYF. CDR3 DNA sequence: TGTGCCAGCAGCTTTGGGACAGGGGGCGACGAGCAGTACTTC.

The chain couples TRBV20-1 to TRBJ2-1; D perhaps matches TRBD1 (5 bases). Trimming left V 3 bases short and J 8 bases short, with 8 bases between. Germline V gene lookup returns CDR1 DFQATT and CDR2 SNEGSKA (reference sequence). CDR3 length: 11 residues. CDR3 bases: TGCAGTGCTAGCAGGGCGGATGAGCAGTTCTTC. Translating it yields CSASRADEQFF.

The gene calls are TRBV3-1 and TRBJ2-1; 7 nucleotides match TRBD2. The germline CDR1 and CDR2 sequences are LGHDT and YNNKEL (reference sequence). Trimming took 0 bases from V and 2 from J; bases not matched to a gene: 10. The CDR3 consists of 18 residues. CDR3 in amino acids: CASSQESSSSGAYNEQFF. The CDR3 DNA is TGTGCCAGCAGCCAAGAATCCTCGTCTAGCGGAGCCTACAATGAGCAGTTCTTC.

The chain recombines TRBV3-1 with TRBJ2-7; maybe TRBD2 (5 bases). Deletions cut 0 bases from V and 5 bases from J, with 5 bases between. The CDR3 consists of 12 residues. Germline V CDR1 and CDR2: LGHDT, YNNKEL (reference sequence). CDR3 amino acids: CASSQDSDEQYF. The CDR3 nucleotides read TGTGCCAGCAGCCAAGATAGCGACGAGCAGTACTTC.